Here is one T cell receptor beta chain with its context. This sample stems from a study of blood T cell repertoires in COVID-19. Overall study context: Sites across the United States, Italy and Spain contributed samples from acute and convalescent COVID-19. Sample material is recorded as cDNA or gDNA derived from T cells, B-cell-depleted T cells, or PBMCs.

Trimming cost V 6 bases and J 3 bases; bases outside gene matches: 11. Germline V gives CDR1 SGHNT, CDR2 YYREEE (reference sequence). The CDR3 has 16 residues. In the original workflow: Nucleated cell number was recorded as an estimate derived from reference gene primer amplification. The table came from immunoSEQ multiplex PCR; TCRdb's copy has only in-frame clones and leaves some out. The V and J calls and the clone size are those of that table, but D and trimming were determined from the DNA. The repertoire has some 120,000 clones, about 85% of them found once; the top ten carry about a quarter. Specimen: peripheral blood. The receptor was derived from a woman at least 80 years old with acute or convalescent COVID-19. The chain combines TRBV5-4 with TRBJ1-1; 10 nucleotides line up with TRBD1. CDR3 residues: CASIEGQGDRDTEAFF. CDR3 bases: TGTGCCAGCATCGAAGGACAGGGGGATAGAGACACTGAAGCTTTCTTT.